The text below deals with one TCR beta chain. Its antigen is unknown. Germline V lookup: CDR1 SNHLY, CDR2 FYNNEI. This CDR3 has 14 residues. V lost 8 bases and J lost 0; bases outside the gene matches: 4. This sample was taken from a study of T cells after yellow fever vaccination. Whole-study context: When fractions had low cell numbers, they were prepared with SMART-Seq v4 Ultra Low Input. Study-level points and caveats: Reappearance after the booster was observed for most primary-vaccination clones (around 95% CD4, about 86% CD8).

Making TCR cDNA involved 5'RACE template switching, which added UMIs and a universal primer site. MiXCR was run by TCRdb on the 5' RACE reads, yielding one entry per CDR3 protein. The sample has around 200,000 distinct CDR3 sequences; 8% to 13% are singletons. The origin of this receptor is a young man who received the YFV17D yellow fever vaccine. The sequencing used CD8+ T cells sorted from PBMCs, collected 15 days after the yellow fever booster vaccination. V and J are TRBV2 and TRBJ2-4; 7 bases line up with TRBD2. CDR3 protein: CASGGELAKNIQYF. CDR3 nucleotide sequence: TGTGCCAGCGGGGGGGAGCTAGCCAAAAACATTCAGTACTTC.